The clone carrying this T cell receptor beta chain was recorded only once. Per the germline V gene, CDR1 is MRHNA and CDR2 is SNTAGT. Trimming cost V 2 bases and J 6 bases, with 6 bases left between them. CDR3 length equals 12 residues. Generated by immunoSEQ multiplex PCR, the TCRdb table keeps only in-frame clones and is missing some. The sample gives about 150,000 clones, roughly 90% of which show up once; roughly 13% is in the top ten. The time point is: blood 2 weeks post-SBRT. Described treatment: 15 Gy SBRT to primary tumor, nephrectomy 4 weeks later. Serial blood draws occurred at baseline and 2 and 4 weeks post-SBRT. The data originate from a study of radiation and T cells in renal cell carcinoma. Whole-study context: Nephrectomy followed 15 Gy stereotactic body radiation by 4 weeks.

The material sequenced was blood, taken from a patient whose treatment included radiotherapy and nephrectomy. The receptor was derived from a woman in her forties or fifties with renal cell carcinoma. This chain joins TRBV6-4 and TRBJ2-3; D call uncertain. The CDR3 spells CASSDLGDTQYF. The CDR3 DNA reads as TGTGCCAGCAGTGACCTAGGGGATACGCAGTATTTT.